This TCR beta chain was recorded in a study of shared clonotypes between healthy human individuals. Study results and caveats: An expected dependence of interdonor clonotype sharing on sequencing depth was noted. Clonotypes that were shared across a handful of donors made up roughly 5% of naive CD4 clonotypes. Generally, estimated richness proved larger in naive subsets than it did in memory subsets.

The donors, all of them Caucasian adults, lived in Nashville, Tennessee. Comments on this clone: The antigen is undetermined.

Germline-derived CDR1 and CDR2 are SGHRS and YFSETQ. Trimming took 0 bases from V and 6 from J; bases not matched to a gene: 5. This CDR3 has 16 residues. Assay: immunoSEQ multiplex PCR; the TCRdb copy retains only in-frame clones and omits some. Among around 1.4 million clones, around 98.5% were seen once, and the ten largest hold approximately 0.4%. V usage is TRBV5-1 and J usage is TRBJ2-1; 11 positions match TRBD2. Material: naive CD4+ T cells sorted from blood. Documented subset: CD45RA+ positively selected. This sequence originates from a man aged 30-40 years in good health. CDR3 loop: CASSLVAGGPSNEQFF. Here the CDR3 DNA reads TGCGCCAGCAGCTTGGTAGCGGGAGGGCCTAGCAATGAGCAGTTCTTC.